These 32 T cell receptor beta chains share one sample of origin, sequenced in a study of T cells in Graves' hyperthyroidism and ophthalmopathy. Template material for amplifying TCR beta CDR3 regions consisted of RNA transcripts. First-round RT-PCR targeting the TCR CDR3 was performed with the HTBI primer set. TCRdb independently ran MiXCR on the multiplex PCR reads; one entry per CDR3 protein. The repertoire holds more than 500,000 distinct CDR3 sequences, with over 35% as singletons. The specimen was peripheral blood or thyroid tissue (not recorded which). The source is an adult woman with Graves' disease, either hyperthyroidism or ophthalmopathy (not recorded which).

J is TRBJ2-2 and V is TRBV9, with D possibly being TRBD2 (6 bases). The CDR3 spans 16 residues. CDR1 is SGDLS, CDR2 YYNGEE, per germline. V was shortened by 7 bases and J by 4 bases, with 20 bases between the two germline ends. CDR3 residues: CASLKGSGVGTGELFF. The CDR3 DNA reads as TGTGCCAGCCTTAAGGGCTCGGGAGTGGGCACCGGGGAGCTGTTTTTT.

This rearrangement joins TRBV12-3 or TRBV12-4 to TRBJ2-5, with 11 nucleotides matching TRBD2. V was clipped by 5 bases and J by 4 bases; unmatched bases: 12. This CDR3 is built from 17 residues. The chain's CDR3 is CASSPLHIAGGRETQYF. For the CDR3, the DNA is TGTGCCAGCAGTCCACTCCACATAGCGGGGGGGCGAGAGACCCAGTACTTC.

This chain links TRBV29-1 with TRBJ1-1, with TRBD1 matching 8 bases. This CDR3 region has 12 residues. The germline gives CDR1 SQVTM, CDR2 ANQGSEA. V dropped 5 bases and J dropped 7; count of bases not matched to a gene: 6. CDR3 residues: CSVMDREVEAFF. In DNA form, the CDR3 reads TGCAGCGTTATGGACAGGGAGGTTGAAGCTTTCTTT.

This clonotype was observed a handful of times. One end of the junction does not line up with germline, which may come from a read error. V usage is TRBV7-7 and J usage is TRBJ2-2; TRBD2 aligns across 7 bases. This CDR3 is built from 15 residues. CDR1 is SSHAT, CDR2 FNYEAQ, per germline (reference sequence). The chain's CDR3 is CASSPAREGTGELFF. In nucleotides, the CDR3 is TGTGCTAGCAGCCCCGCAAGGGAGGGGACCGGGGAGCTGTTTTTT.

This clonotype appeared many times. The rearrangement links TRBV5-1 to TRBJ1-1; 7 bases are shared with TRBD1. CDR3 length equals 14 residues. J gave up 1 base and V 4 bases, and 4 bases lay outside the gene matches. Germline V gene sequence: CDR1 SGHRS, CDR2 YFSETQ. The CDR3 DNA reads as TGCGCCAGCAGCCGGGACAGCTCGAACACTGAAGCTTTCTTT. This codes for CASSRDSSNTEAFF. The full variable domain, completed using reference TRBV5-1 and TRBJ1-1, is KAGVTQTPRYLIKTRGQQVTLSCSPISGHRSVSWYQQTPGQGLQFLFEYFSETQRNKGNFPGRFSGRQFSNSRSEMNVSTLELGDSALYLCASSRDSSNTEAFFGQGTRLTVV.

This clonotype was recorded at least ten times. The rearrangement uses TRBV20-1 and TRBJ1-2, with D possibly matching TRBD1 (5 bases). V gave up 5 bases and J gave up 6 bases, with 13 bases separating them. Germline CDR1 DFQATT, CDR2 SNEGSKA (reference sequence). The CDR3 runs 12 residues. The CDR3 loop reads CSAPGLWNGYTF. The DNA of the CDR3 is TGCAGTGCTCCAGGGTTGTGGAATGGCTACACCTTC.

The CDR3 DNA is TGTGCCAGCAGCTCCGGACACAATCAAGAGACCCAGTACTTC. Protein product: CASSSGHNQETQYF. This chain joins TRBV7-3 and TRBJ2-5, with a weak D call TRBD1 (5 bases). Deletions cut 4 bases from V and 2 bases from J, with 11 bases between. Germline values: CDR1 SGHTA, CDR2 FQGTGA. The CDR3 loop spans 14 amino acids.

CDR3 DNA sequence: TGTGCCATCAGGGCAGAACCGAATTCACCCCTCCACTTT. Translated, it gives CAIRAEPNSPLHF. The chain employs TRBV10-3 and TRBJ1-6; no clear D gene. V shed 6 bases and J shed 7 bases, with 10 bases lying between them. Germline V gene lookup returns CDR1 ENHRY and CDR2 SYGVKD. This CDR3 has 13 residues.

The CDR3 region is CASRTISAGLTTGELFF. In DNA, the CDR3 is TGTGCCAGCAGGACCATCTCCGCGGGACTAACAACCGGGGAGCTGTTTTTT. The rearrangement joins TRBV7-6 to TRBJ2-2; TRBD2 matches 7 bases. Germline V gives CDR1 SGHVS, CDR2 FNYEAQ. The CDR3 consists of 17 residues. V lost 6 bases to trimming and J lost 5 bases; unmatched junction nucleotides: 15.

This clonotype showed up just a few times. V gene TRBV7-9 combines with J gene TRBJ2-5; D is possibly TRBD1 (5 bases). V gave up 4 bases and J gave up 4 bases, with 16 bases separating them. The CDR3 runs 15 residues. Germline values: CDR1 SEHNR, CDR2 FQNEAQ (reference sequence). CDR3 amino acids: CASSSPDSVRETQYF. CDR3 bases: TGTGCCAGCAGCTCCCCAGACAGCGTCCGAGAGACCCAGTACTTC.

This clonotype was observed many times. CDR3 sequence reads: CASRQGVEAFF. The CDR3 nucleotides are TGTGCCAGCAGACAAGGGGTCGAAGCTTTCTTT. The rearrangement links TRBV6-5 to TRBJ1-1; tentative D call: TRBD1 (5 bases). V lost 6 bases and J lost 8, with 10 bases in between. This CDR3 comprises 11 residues. The germline V gene encodes CDR1 MNHEY and CDR2 SVGAGI.

This clonotype occurred a few times. This chain uses TRBV12-3 or TRBV12-4 with TRBJ2-7, with a weak D call TRBD2 (6 bases). Trimming removed 5 bases from V and 3 bases from J, with 23 bases in between. The CDR3 contains 17 residues. CDR3 DNA sequence: TGTGCCAGCAGTCCTCCCATTGGGGGTACTAGCATCTACGAGCAGTACTTC. This gives the protein CASSPPIGGTSIYEQYF.

In its sample, this clonotype was seen many times. For the CDR3, the DNA is TGTGCCAGCAGTTTTGGGACAGGGGAAAACTATGGCTACACCTTC. The encoded protein is CASSFGTGENYGYTF. The rearrangement links TRBV27 to TRBJ1-2; TRBD1 matches at 10 bases. Trimming removed 3 bases from V and 2 bases from J; junction bases left unmatched: 3. Germline assignment: CDR1 MNHEY and CDR2 SMNVEV (reference sequence). The CDR3 runs 15 residues.

This sequence joins TRBV30 and TRBJ2-6, with D unclear. Trimming removed 1 base from V and 0 bases from J, with 7 bases in between. From germline, CDR1 is GTSNPN and CDR2 SVGIG (reference sequence). There are 15 residues in the CDR3. This CDR3 is CAWSGSDSGANVLTF. CDR3 DNA: TGTGCCTGGAGTGGGTCCGACTCTGGGGCCAACGTCCTGACTTTC. Drawing the rest from reference TRBV30 and TRBJ2-6, the complete variable domain is SQTIHQWPATLVQPVGSPLSLECTVEGTSNPNLYWYRQAAGRGLQLLFYSVGIGQISSEVPQNLSASRPQDRQFILSSKKLLLSDSGFYLCAWSGSDSGANVLTFGAGSRLTVL.

This clonotype turned up a few times. The V and J genes are TRBV15 and TRBJ2-1; D remains unclear. V gave up 1 base and J gave up 13 bases, with 11 bases separating them. Germline values: CDR1 LNHNV, CDR2 YYDKDF (reference sequence). The CDR3 consists of 12 residues. The CDR3 DNA reads as TGTGCCACCAGCAGAGGAACGGCTAGACAGTTCTTC. It yields the protein CATSRGTARQFF. Full variable domain (rest looked up from reference TRBV15 and TRBJ2-1): DAMVIQNPRYQVTQFGKPVTLSCSQTLNHNVMYWYQQKSSQAPKLLFHYYDKDFNNEADTPDNFQSRRPNTSFCFLDIRSPGLGDTAMYLCATSRGTARQFFGPGTRLTVL.

In this sample, this clonotype turned up many times. The CDR3 nucleotides are TGCGCCAGCAGCCAAGAAAGTGGAGGGCTGCAAGCTTTCTTT. Encoded protein: CASSQESGGLQAFF. The V and J genes are TRBV4-1 and TRBJ1-1, with D hard to call. Looked up from germline, CDR1 is MGHRA and CDR2 is YSYEKL. V dropped 0 bases and J dropped 9 bases, with 14 bases sitting between them. CDR3 length: 14 residues.

The chain links TRBV11-2 to TRBJ1-1; the match to TRBD1 covers 12 bases. This CDR3 spans 17 amino acids. Germline CDR1 and CDR2: SGHAT and FQNNGV. V lost 5 bases, J lost 4 bases, and 11 bases stayed unmatched. The CDR3 here is CASSPTGQGAGGTEAFF. The CDR3 DNA sequence: TGTGCCAGCAGCCCAACGGGACAGGGGGCTGGGGGCACTGAAGCTTTCTTT.

The chain is built from TRBV10-3 and TRBJ2-4; D might be TRBD2 (6 bases). This CDR3 spans 18 amino acids. Germline V gives CDR1 ENHRY, CDR2 SYGVKD. V was clipped by 2 bases and J by 0 bases, with 17 bases between them. The CDR3 region is CAISEGFVGGQAKNIQYF. CDR3 in DNA: TGTGCCATCAGTGAGGGGTTTGTGGGAGGTCAAGCCAAAAACATTCAGTACTTC.

This clonotype was observed many times. This sequence joins TRBV7-2 and TRBJ2-5; D gene ambiguous. V was trimmed by 1 base and J by 1 base, leaving 10 bases between them. This CDR3 is 15 amino acids long. Germline CDR1 SGHTA, CDR2 FQGNSA. CDR3 region: CASSLGASLQETQYF. The CDR3, as DNA: TGTGCCAGCAGCTTAGGTGCTAGTCTCCAAGAGACCCAGTACTTC.

The genes are TRBV6-1 and TRBJ1-1; D is ambiguous. Deletions cut 5 bases from V and 3 bases from J, with 10 bases between. Germline V gives CDR1 MNHNS, CDR2 SASEGT. There are 13 residues in the CDR3. The CDR3 bases are TGTGCCAGCAGTCAGAGTGGGTACACTGAAGCTTTCTTT. Translating gives CASSQSGYTEAFF.

V gene TRBV10-3 combines with J gene TRBJ1-4, with D possibly being TRBD1 (6 bases). Germline V gives CDR1 ENHRY, CDR2 SYGVKD. The CDR3 consists of 15 residues. V lost 6 bases and J 0 bases, leaving 11 bases between the germline ends. The CDR3 bases are TGTGCCATCAGGGGGGGGGCTGCAACTAATGAAAAACTGTTTTTT. Translating it yields CAIRGGAATNEKLFF.

This clonotype was seen only a few times. A junction end diverges from the germline sequence, so it may reflect a read error. The rearrangement uses TRBV7-7 and TRBJ2-5; 7 bases line up with TRBD2. The V gene's germline CDR1 is SSHAT and CDR2 FNYEAQ (reference sequence). This CDR3 spans 18 amino acids. Written as DNA, the CDR3 is TGTGCTAGCAGTGCCGGCCGGCTGGCGGGAGCCACTCAAGAGACCCAGTACTTC. Amino acids: CASSAGRLAGATQETQYF.

The chain couples TRBV10-3 to TRBJ1-2; no clear D gene. Per the germline V gene, CDR1 is ENHRY and CDR2 is SYGVKD. The CDR3 loop spans 8 amino acids. The CDR3 bases are TGTACCCCCTATGGCTACACCTTC. Amino acid sequence: CTPYGYTF.

This clonotype was seen ten or more times. The V gene is TRBV7-9, the J gene TRBJ1-4; the D is unclear. Looked up from germline, CDR1 is SEHNR and CDR2 is FQNEAQ (reference sequence). The ends were cut back, 5 bases at V and 5 bases at J, with 15 bases in the middle. The CDR3 has 15 amino acids. The DNA for the CDR3 is TGTGCCAGCAGCCAGAGTCAGGCAGGAAATGAAAAACTGTTTTTT. Translating it yields CASSQSQAGNEKLFF.

This clonotype was counted many times. The CDR3 spells CASSQNLQETQYF. The CDR3 DNA reads TGTGCCAGCAGCCAAAACCTCCAAGAGACCCAGTACTTC. V gene TRBV3-1 combines with J gene TRBJ2-5; no definite D call. Germline V gene sequence: CDR1 LGHDT, CDR2 YNNKEL (reference sequence). V lost 2 bases, J lost 1 base, and 5 bases lay in between. This CDR3 contains 13 residues.

Comment on this clonotype: At one of its ends the junction is not consistent with the germline gene, which may arise from a read error. The chain links TRBV6-5 to TRBJ1-1; tentative D call: TRBD1 (5 bases). This CDR3 has 14 amino acids. CDR1 is MNHEY and CDR2 is SVGAGI in the germline V gene. The CDR3 DNA follows: TGTGCCAGCAGTTACTCTGGGGCAGCATTACCGGAGGTCTTT. The encoded protein is CASSYSGAALPEVF.

V and J are TRBV2 and TRBJ1-5; D possibly corresponds to TRBD1 (6 bases). From germline, CDR1 is SNHLY and CDR2 FYNNEI. CDR3 length: 15 residues. With 5 bases removed from V and 4 bases from J, the gap between germline ends came to 15 bases. The CDR3 DNA sequence: TGTGCCAGCAGTTACCCAGGGGCGCAGAATCAGCCCCAGCATTTT. Translation gives CASSYPGAQNQPQHF.

The CDR3 reads CATSDPIGEEQYF. CDR3 DNA sequence: TGTGCCACCAGTGACCCCATAGGGGAAGAACAGTACTTC. This rearrangement joins TRBV24-1 to TRBJ2-7; D is perhaps TRBD1 (5 bases). Germline CDR1 KGHDR, CDR2 SFDVKD. V dropped 4 bases and J dropped 10 bases, with 16 bases sitting between them. The CDR3 runs 13 residues.

The CDR3 sequence is CATERDRVQPQHF. CDR3 nucleotides: TGTGCCACCGAGAGGGACAGGGTTCAGCCCCAGCATTTT. This chain uses TRBV15 with TRBJ1-5; TRBD1 matches 9 bases. Germline V gene data show CDR1 as LNHNV and CDR2 as YYDKDF (reference sequence). V shed 8 bases and J 6 bases; nucleotides not matched to a gene: 5. The CDR3 loop spans 13 amino acids. The entire variable domain, with the rest obtained from reference TRBV15 and TRBJ1-5, is as follows: DAMVIQNPRYQVTQFGKPVTLSCSQTLNHNVMYWYQQKSSQAPKLLFHYYDKDFNNEADTPDNFQSRRPNTSFCFLDIRSPGLGDTAMYLCATERDRVQPQHFGDGTRLSIL.

The rearrangement uses TRBV7-3 and TRBJ2-3; the match to TRBD2 covers 8 bases. Germline loops: CDR1 SGHTA, CDR2 FQGTGA. The J segment lost 3 bases and the V segment lost 9 bases, leaving 8 bases of the junction unmatched. This CDR3 spans 14 amino acids. CDR3 sequence: CARASGRGTDTQYF. Here the CDR3 DNA reads TGTGCCAGAGCCAGCGGGAGAGGGACAGATACGCAGTATTTT. Full variable domain (outside the CDR3, taken from reference TRBV7-3 and TRBJ2-3): GAGVSQTPSNKVTEKGKYVELRCDPISGHTALYWYRQSLGQGPEFLIYFQGTGAADDSGLPNDRFFAVRPEGSVSTLKIQRTERGDSAVYLCARASGRGTDTQYFGPGTRLTVL.

This clonotype has just a few counts. The gene calls are TRBV15 and TRBJ1-2, with 9 bases that match TRBD1. The CDR3 extends over 15 amino acids. Germline CDR1 LNHNV, CDR2 YYDKDF (reference sequence). J was trimmed by 7 bases and V by 3 bases; bases with no gene match: 9. The CDR3 spells CATSSFRQGDGGYTF. The CDR3 DNA reads TGTGCCACCAGCAGTTTCAGACAGGGGGATGGTGGCTACACCTTC.

Concerning this clonotype itself: Given the absence of the conserved phenylalanine or tryptophan at the CDR3 end, a read error is likely. Because the CDR3's place on the DNA is in doubt, the DNA is left out and the CDR3 is given as listed by TCRdb. The V call is TRBV25-1, the J call TRBJ1-2. The CDR3 sequence runs 12 residues, both termini included. CDR1 is MGHDK and CDR2 is SYGVNS in the germline V gene. This chain's CDR3 is CASSELSSGHSY.